The present T cell receptor (beta chain) was sequenced within a study of beta chain features in type 1 diabetes. Study details: Patients did not differ from healthy donors in age, gender or cell yield.

This clone occurred a few times. The antigen remains undetermined. Germline CDR1 and CDR2: MDHEN and SYDVKM. Trimming removed 5 bases from V and 2 bases from J, with 16 bases in between. There are 15 residues in the CDR3. A CD45RO/CCR7/CD25/CD127/CD95/CD27 panel sorted naive, central memory, regulatory and stem cell-like memory CD4+ cells. Findings and caveats of the study: Moderate yet significant TCRB CDR3 shortening was seen in Type 1 diabetes patients in all four CD4+ subsets. More deletions and fewer insertions at VDJ junctions were seen in type 1 diabetes patients.

Investigators reverse transcribed all isolated RNA, so they sequenced expressed TCRB transcripts. Read counts averaged around 3.5 million for samples of naive, central memory and regulatory T cells. Only in-frame clones appear in the TCRdb table, and some are missing; sequencing was by immunoSEQ multiplex PCR. The profile shows about 160,000 clones, about 7.9% of them singletons. The chain links TRBV28 to TRBJ2-7; TRBD2 might be the D (7 bases). This TCR was recovered from a man aged 18 to 35 with type 1 diabetes. The sequenced sample consisted of central memory CD4+ T cells from blood. The DNA for the CDR3 is TGTGCCAGCAGTCTCCCTGGCGGGGGCGCCTACGAGCAGTACTTC. It translates to CASSLPGGGAYEQYF.